This T cell receptor beta chain was captured in a study of regulatory T cells in long-lasting Graves disease. Specified time point: newly diagnosed GD, antithyroid drugs for less than 3 months. PBMCs provided the RNA from which the TCR library was made. Staff drew approximately 9.9 milliliters of peripheral blood into EDTA tubes. This clonotype was observed many times. According to the study, TCR beta libraries were built with iRepertoire HTBI primers and CDR3-region Arm-PCR. Using its own MiXCR run on the multiplex PCR reads, TCRdb lists one record per CDR3 protein. The table shows 250,000 to 400,000 distinct CDR3 sequences, with 18% occurring only once. This clonotype originated in a female donor with Graves disease. The sequenced sample was peripheral blood mononuclear cells (PBMCs), obtained at new diagnosis, from a patient treated with antithyroid drugs.

The CDR3 here is CSVDRGQGTSTDTQYF. DNA for the CDR3: TGCAGCGTTGATAGGGGACAGGGGACTAGCACAGATACGCAGTATTTT. The rearrangement joins TRBV29-1 to TRBJ2-3; 10 bases are shared with TRBD1. From germline, CDR1 is SQVTM and CDR2 ANQGSEA. The CDR3 spans 16 residues. V shed 3 bases, J shed 0 bases, and the junction held 6 bases outside the gene matches.